The clone carrying this TCR beta chain showed up just a few times. Its target is unknown. TCRdb's table, derived via immunoSEQ multiplex PCR, lists solely in-frame clones and lacks some. The table lists about 60,000 clones, nearly 55% of them singletons. This record comes from a study of cytotoxic CD8 clonotypes in ibrutinib-treated CLL. Looking at the study overall: IGHV unmutated 17 to 18; relapsed/refractory 11; treatment-naive around 14.

Overall study findings and caveats: Baseline-level clonality went beyond age-matched healthy donors and moved in step with circulating CD8+ T-cell counts.

Germline V gives CDR1 MNHEY, CDR2 SVGAGI. V shed 6 bases, J shed 5 bases, and the junction held 5 bases outside the gene matches. This CDR3 has 13 amino acids. Specimen: PBMCs, collected at disease progression, from a patient treated with ibrutinib. The chain couples TRBV6-5 to TRBJ2-7; 9 nucleotides match TRBD1. The clonotype originates from a human donor with chronic lymphocytic leukemia. The CDR3 region is CASSPDRGNEQYF. The CDR3, as DNA: TGTGCCAGCAGCCCGGACAGGGGAAACGAGCAGTACTTC.